The entry that follows covers one T cell receptor (beta chain) sequence. Antigen specificity is unknown. This record comes from a study of blood T cells in healthy people across ages. Findings and caveats of the study: Age brought a roughly linear fall in TCR beta diversity measured per million T cells. A strong correlation between TCR beta diversity and naive T cell percentage was seen.

The CDR3 loop spans 13 amino acids. The germline V gene encodes CDR1 DFQATT and CDR2 SNEGSKA (reference sequence). V lost 0 bases, J lost 4 bases, and 9 bases lay in between. Primers used in a second PCR of about 7 to 11 cycles were a sample-barcoded 5' primer and a J-beta primer mix. MiXCR, applied by TCRdb to the 5' RACE reads, yields one record per CDR3 protein. Among about 1.1 million distinct CDR3 sequences listed, around two fifths were seen once. Sequences were obtained from blood. This clonotype originated in a man younger than 30 in good health. J is TRBJ1-1 and V is TRBV20-1, with a weak D call TRBD1 (5 bases). The CDR3 protein is CSARDREGTEAFF. In DNA form, the CDR3 reads TGCAGTGCTAGAGACAGGGAGGGCACTGAAGCTTTCTTT.